Listed here are 14 T cell receptor beta chains from one sample, sequenced in a study of cytomegalovirus exposure and HLA in healthy donors. Primers: 60 Vbeta forward and 13 Jbeta reverse. Sequenced by immunoSEQ multiplex PCR; TCRdb stores in-frame clones only, minus some. The table has some 200,000 clones, more than 80% seen once. Sequencing used PBMCs. The receptor source for this set is a woman aged 45-59 years in good health and CMV-seropositive.

This clone was counted a few times. The chain carries TRBV2 and TRBJ2-5; D remains unclear. Trimming pared 7 bases from V and 0 bases from J, leaving 12 bases between. The CDR3 covers 14 residues. Per the germline V gene, CDR1 is SNHLY and CDR2 is FYNNEI. The DNA for the CDR3 is TGTGCCAGCACGTACAGCTCGTACCAAGAGACCCAGTACTTC. Translating gives CASTYSSYQETQYF.

The V call is TRBV9, the J call TRBJ1-1; 8 bases map to TRBD1. CDR1 SGDLS and CDR2 YYNGEE come from the germline V gene. Unmatched junction bases numbered 7, after V lost 0 bases and J lost 9 bases. The CDR3 covers 14 residues. The CDR3 nucleotides are TGTGCCAGCAGCGTAGCTTGGGGGACAGGTCAAGCTTTCTTT. Amino acids: CASSVAWGTGQAFF. The variable domain in full, with the rest retrieved from reference TRBV9 and TRBJ1-1, is DSGVTQTPKHLITATGQRVTLRCSPRSGDLSVYWYQQSLDQGLQFLIQYYNGEERAKGNILERFSAQQFPDLHSELNLSSLELGDSALYFCASSVAWGTGQAFFGQGTRLTVV.

DNA of the CDR3: TGTGCCAGCAGTGTCGGCGGGAGGATTACAAATGAGCAGTTCTTC. This gives the protein CASSVGGRITNEQFF. The chain combines TRBV5-6 with TRBJ2-1, with TRBD2 matching 8 bases. This CDR3 comprises 15 residues. V lost 5 bases, J lost 7 bases, and 11 bases stayed unmatched. From germline, CDR1 is SGHDT and CDR2 YYEEEE.

The J gene is TRBJ1-1, the V gene TRBV2, with D possibly TRBD1 on 5 matching bases. Per germline, CDR1 SNHLY and CDR2 FYNNEI. The V end was cut by 6 bases, the J end by 5 bases, with 10 bases between. The CDR3 is made up of 12 amino acids. The DNA of the CDR3 is TGTGCCAGCAGGGACAATTGGACTGAAGCTTTCTTT. Translated: CASRDNWTEAFF.

J is TRBJ2-7 and V is TRBV6-1; 7 bases fit TRBD2. The V segment lost 3 bases and the J segment 4 bases; nucleotides outside the gene matches: 9. CDR1 and CDR2 from the germline V gene are MNHNS and SASEGT. This CDR3 spans 15 amino acids. The CDR3 spells CASSDRGGGPYEQYF. The DNA for the CDR3 is TGTGCCAGCAGTGATCGGGGCGGGGGACCTTACGAGCAGTACTTC.

V is TRBV29-1 and J is TRBJ2-1, with D possibly matching TRBD1 (6 bases). The V gene lost 8 bases and the J gene lost 4 bases, with 9 bases spanning the gap. CDR3 size: 11 residues. Per the germline V gene, CDR1 is SQVTM and CDR2 is ANQGSEA. The CDR3 coding sequence is TGCAGCTCAACAGGGTACAATGAGCAGTTCTTC. It encodes CSSTGYNEQFF.

This chain uses TRBV9 with TRBJ2-3, with 8 bases that match TRBD2. The CDR3 runs 16 residues. With V trimmed by 3 bases and J by 6 bases, 12 bases remained unmatched. Looked up from germline, CDR1 is SGDLS and CDR2 is YYNGEE. The CDR3 sequence: CASSAAGLGKSDTQYF. CDR3 DNA sequence: TGTGCCAGCAGCGCCGCGGGACTAGGCAAAAGTGATACGCAGTATTTT.

The chain links TRBV10-2 to TRBJ2-2; the match to TRBD2 covers 8 bases. The length of the CDR3 is 15 residues. The V and J ends lost 2 bases and 4 bases, in that order; junction bases with no gene match: 3. CDR1 is WSHSY, CDR2 SAAADI, per germline. CDR3 residues: CASSERGGTTGELFF. Written as DNA, the CDR3 is TGCGCCAGCAGTGAGCGGGGGGGCACCACCGGGGAGCTGTTTTTT.

In its sample, this clone was seen once. The rearrangement links TRBV28 to TRBJ2-7, with no clear D. The length of the CDR3 is 14 residues. V was cut by 2 bases and J by 0 bases, with 8 bases left in between. Germline CDR1 is MDHEN and CDR2 is SYDVKM. This CDR3 is CASSLSHSSYEQYF. The CDR3 DNA reads as TGTGCCAGCAGTTTAAGTCACAGCTCCTACGAGCAGTACTTC.

The chain has TRBV6-5 and TRBJ1-3, with a tentative D call TRBD1 (5 bases). Germline values: CDR1 MNHEY, CDR2 SVGAGI. The CDR3 has 14 residues. V gave up 5 bases and J gave up 8 bases, with 16 bases separating them. The CDR3 here is CASSTGGRFDTIYF. The CDR3 bases are TGTGCCAGCAGTACCGGGGGACGATTTGACACCATATATTTT.

The CDR3: CASSQDRGGQETQYF. CDR3 bases: TGTGCCAGCAGCCAAGATCGGGGGGGCCAAGAGACCCAGTACTTC. The chain has TRBV4-2 and TRBJ2-5; 8 bases align to TRBD2. The CDR3 contains 15 residues. CDR1 is LGHNA, CDR2 YNFKEQ, per germline. V lost 0 bases, J lost 1 base, and 1 base stayed unmatched.

The genes are TRBV6-1 and TRBJ1-5; perhaps TRBD1 as D (5 bases). The CDR3 contains 13 residues. Trimming stripped 8 bases from V and 7 bases from J, with 15 bases between. The V gene's germline CDR1 is MNHNS and CDR2 SASEGT. DNA of the CDR3: TGTGCCAGCTTTACGGGGGTTGGGCAGCCCCAGCATTTT. This sequence encodes CASFTGVGQPQHF.

The chain is built from TRBV25-1 and TRBJ1-2; TRBD1 is a possible D gene (5 bases). Between the trimmed V and J ends, which lost 4 bases and 1 base, there was a span of 13 bases. This CDR3 has 15 amino acids. Germline V gene lookup returns CDR1 MGHDK and CDR2 SYGVNS. The CDR3 nucleotides read TGTGCCAGCAGTGTACGGGGGTGGGGTAACTATGGCTACACCTTC. Translation: CASSVRGWGNYGYTF.

The chain employs TRBV7-3 and TRBJ2-5; perhaps TRBD2 as D (5 bases). Germline CDR1 SGHTA, CDR2 FQGTGA. The CDR3 covers 15 residues. Trimming cost V 0 bases and J 2 bases, with 10 bases left between them. CDR3 in DNA: TGTGCCAGCAGCTTAACAGGAGGACGGCAAGAGACCCAGTACTTC. This codes for CASSLTGGRQETQYF.